These 20 T cell receptor beta chains were sequenced from one sample in a study of beta chain features in type 1 diabetes. Sequencing targeted expressed TCRB transcripts, as all isolated RNA had been reverse transcribed. Data came from immunoSEQ multiplex PCR; TCRdb stores just in-frame clones and leaves some out. The repertoire includes about 230,000 clones, more than 15% of them detected once, and roughly 0.08% sits in the top ten. The antigens for these receptors are not known. General study results and limits: Moderate but significant shortening of TCRB CDR3s was recorded in all four CD4+ subsets from Type 1 diabetes patients.

The sequenced sample consisted of naive CD4+ T cells from blood. Receptor source: a man aged 30 to 39 with type 1 diabetes.

V and J are TRBV28 and TRBJ2-7; D is ambiguous. CDR1 MDHEN and CDR2 SYDVKM come from the germline V gene. This CDR3 region has 14 residues. Trimming stripped 5 bases from V and 2 bases from J, with 13 bases between. The CDR3 here is CASSLLGTTYEQYF. DNA of the CDR3: TGTGCCAGCAGTCTCCTGGGTACCACCTACGAGCAGTACTTC.

The CDR3 nucleotides are TGTGCCACCAGCAGAGATAAGGGGGATTTCCTAAGAGCGCAGTATTTT. Translating gives CATSRDKGDFLRAQYF. The gene calls are TRBV15 and TRBJ2-3, with D perhaps TRBD1 (6 bases). Germline loops: CDR1 LNHNV, CDR2 YYDKDF (reference sequence). This CDR3 has 16 residues. Trimming stripped 0 bases from V and 10 bases from J, with 20 bases between.

The chain couples TRBV9 to TRBJ2-2, with D hard to call. The germline V and J ends were trimmed by 0 bases and 6 bases, with 6 bases remaining between them. Germline-derived CDR1 and CDR2 are SGDLS and YYNGEE. The CDR3 is made up of 13 amino acids. The CDR3 spells CASSVVAAGELFF. The DNA for the CDR3 is TGTGCCAGCAGCGTAGTAGCTGCCGGGGAGCTGTTTTTT. The full variable domain, rest sourced from reference TRBV9 and TRBJ2-2, is DSGVTQTPKHLITATGQRVTLRCSPRSGDLSVYWYQQSLDQGLQFLIQYYNGEERAKGNILERFSAQQFPDLHSELNLSSLELGDSALYFCASSVVAAGELFFGEGSRLTVL.

This clone was recorded only once. The chain links TRBV30 to TRBJ2-7, with 7 positions matching TRBD1. V dropped 3 bases and J dropped 2; count of bases not matched to a gene: 1. This CDR3 contains 12 residues. Germline V gene data show CDR1 as GTSNPN and CDR2 as SVGIG (reference sequence). CDR3 sequence reads: CAWRRGPYEQYF. For the CDR3, the DNA is TGTGCCTGGAGGAGGGGGCCCTACGAGCAGTACTTC.

This chain links TRBV7-9 with TRBJ2-3; D gene ambiguous. Germline V gene lookup returns CDR1 SEHNR and CDR2 FQNEAQ (reference sequence). V was trimmed by 5 bases and J by 0 bases, leaving 6 bases between them. The CDR3 totals 13 residues. The CDR3 loop is CASSRTSTDTQYF. The CDR3 nucleotides are TGTGCCAGCAGCCGTACTAGCACAGATACGCAGTATTTT.

The chain carries TRBV7-2 and TRBJ1-5; TRBD1 aligns across 9 bases. The length of the CDR3 is 16 residues. The trim removed 4 bases at V and 5 bases at J, leaving 9 bases unmatched. Per germline, CDR1 SGHTA and CDR2 FQGNSA. As DNA, the CDR3 is TGTGCCAGCAGCTCACAAACAGGGGGCGTTCATCAGCCCCAGCATTTT. Translating gives CASSSQTGGVHQPQHF. The whole variable domain, filled in from reference TRBV7-2 and TRBJ1-5, reads GAGVSQSPSNKVTEKGKDVELRCDPISGHTALYWYRQSLGQGLEFLIYFQGNSAPDKSGLPSDRFSAERTGGSVSTLTIQRTQQEDSAVYLCASSSQTGGVHQPQHFGDGTRLSIL.

This clone was picked up a small number of times. The chain employs TRBV27 and TRBJ2-7, with a possible D match to TRBD2 (6 bases). CDR1 and CDR2 (germline): MNHEY, SMNVEV (reference sequence). This CDR3 is built from 15 residues. Trimming shortened V by 3 bases and J by 0 bases, and 12 bases separated the two germline ends. The CDR3 protein is CASSLGGGPSYEQYF. CDR3 DNA: TGTGCCAGCAGTTTGGGGGGAGGTCCCTCCTACGAGCAGTACTTC.

This clone was detected a few times. The chain recombines TRBV14 with TRBJ2-2; D remains unclear. V lost 0 bases, J lost 2 bases, and 7 bases lay in between. This CDR3 has 15 residues. CDR1 is SGHDN, CDR2 FVKESK, per germline. Here the CDR3 reads CASSQEGFNTGELFF. The CDR3 nucleotides read TGTGCCAGCAGCCAAGAGGGCTTCAACACCGGGGAGCTGTTTTTT.

This clone was seen only a few times. The rearrangement uses TRBV15 and TRBJ2-7; 7 bases fit TRBD1. V dropped 6 bases and J dropped 9; count of bases not matched to a gene: 11. This CDR3 contains 13 residues. Germline V CDR1 and CDR2: LNHNV, YYDKDF (reference sequence). The CDR3 nucleotides are TGTGCCACCAGAAATCCGGGACAGAATTTGCAGTACTTC. It codes for CATRNPGQNLQYF.

This clone has just a few counts. This chain connects TRBV7-9 to TRBJ2-3; possibly TRBD2 for D (6 bases). The CDR3 runs to 15 residues. In germline, CDR1 is SEHNR, CDR2 FQNEAQ (reference sequence). Between the trimmed V and J ends, which lost 5 bases and 2 bases, there was a span of 14 bases. The CDR3 sequence: CASSNLAIPTDTQYF. The CDR3 region has the DNA TGTGCCAGCAGCAACCTAGCGATCCCCACAGATACGCAGTATTTT.

In nucleotides, the CDR3 is TGTGCCAGCAGTCCAGGGGGGCAGGAAAAAAACATTCAGTACTTC. Translated, it gives CASSPGGQEKNIQYF. The gene calls are TRBV28 and TRBJ2-4, with a weak D call TRBD1 (7 bases). This CDR3 is 15 amino acids long. Trimming shortened V by 5 bases and J by 4 bases, and 15 bases separated the two germline ends. Germline CDR1 and CDR2: MDHEN and SYDVKM.

The chain couples TRBV30 to TRBJ2-3; D unclear. Trimming cost V 3 bases and J 0 bases, with 7 bases left between them. From germline, CDR1 is GTSNPN and CDR2 SVGIG (reference sequence). CDR3 length equals 13 residues. CDR3 sequence: CAWRAPSTDTQYF. The DNA of the CDR3 is TGTGCCTGGAGGGCTCCCAGCACAGATACGCAGTATTTT.

This chain uses TRBV30 with TRBJ1-1; 10 nucleotides align to TRBD1. V gave up 0 bases and J gave up 0 bases; unmatched junction bases: 13. Germline CDR1 GTSNPN, CDR2 SVGIG (reference sequence). The length of the CDR3 is 19 residues. The CDR3 is CAWSVPPDRGLYMNTEAFF. CDR3 coding DNA: TGTGCCTGGAGTGTCCCCCCCGACAGGGGGCTTTATATGAACACTGAAGCTTTCTTT. The full variable domain, in which reference TRBV30 and TRBJ1-1 provide the parts outside the CDR3, is SQTIHQWPATLVQPVGSPLSLECTVEGTSNPNLYWYRQAAGRGLQLLFYSVGIGQISSEVPQNLSASRPQDRQFILSSKKLLLSDSGFYLCAWSVPPDRGLYMNTEAFFGQGTRLTVV.

This clone was counted only a few times. The genes are TRBV2 and TRBJ2-1; 13 bases agree with TRBD2. This CDR3 is 15 amino acids long. V was pared by 5 bases and J by 6 bases, with 4 bases of the junction left unmatched. Looked up from germline, CDR1 is SNHLY and CDR2 is FYNNEI. The CDR3 region has the DNA TGTGCCAGCAGTCCTAGACTAGCGGGAGGCAATGAGCAGTTCTTC. Its translation is CASSPRLAGGNEQFF.

This clone has a handful of counts. The chain uses TRBV13 and TRBJ2-5; D gene ambiguous. The better agreement between TRBJ2-7 and the DNA end casts doubt on the J call. CDR1 and CDR2 (germline): PRHDT, FYEKMQ (reference sequence). This CDR3 comprises 13 residues. The CDR3 DNA follows: TGTGCCAGCACAGGTCGCGAGTCCTACGAGCAGTACTTC. Translated, it gives CASTGRESYEQYF.

The chain has TRBV18 and TRBJ2-1, with TRBD2 identical over 7 bases. Trimming took 3 bases from V and 10 from J; bases not matched to a gene: 9. CDR1 KGHSH and CDR2 LQKENI come from the germline V gene. This CDR3 has 14 amino acids. CDR3 bases: TGTGCCAGCTCACCGATGGGCGGGAGTAAGGAGCAGTTCTTC. It specifies CASSPMGGSKEQFF.

V is TRBV29-1 and J is TRBJ2-4; no clear D gene. CDR3 length: 13 amino acids. V shed 4 bases and J shed 1 base, with 8 bases lying between them. Germline lookup yields CDR1 SQVTM and CDR2 ANQGSEA. Written as DNA, the CDR3 is TGCAGCGTTGTCGGGTTTGCCAAAAACATTCAGTACTTC. This translates into CSVVGFAKNIQYF.

This clone was counted only a few times. The chain uses TRBV27 and TRBJ1-4; D may be TRBD1 (5 bases). Trimming shortened V by 3 bases and J by 0 bases, and 8 bases separated the two germline ends. Germline lookup yields CDR1 MNHEY and CDR2 SMNVEV (reference sequence). There are 15 residues in the CDR3. For the CDR3, the DNA is TGTGCCAGCAGTTTCCAGGGCACAACTAATGAAAAACTGTTTTTT. Translation: CASSFQGTTNEKLFF.

The J gene is TRBJ2-1, the V gene TRBV14, with a possible D match to TRBD1 (5 bases). Germline V gene sequence: CDR1 SGHDN, CDR2 FVKESK. The CDR3 is 13 residues long. Trimming left V 4 bases short and J 9 bases short, with 13 bases between. This CDR3 is CASSRSQGTEQFF. The CDR3 bases are TGTGCCAGCAGCCGATCCCAGGGAACTGAGCAGTTCTTC.

The genes are TRBV27 and TRBJ2-7; D uncertain. Trimming removed 5 bases at V and 3 bases at J, with 5 bases between. The CDR3 has 11 amino acids. Germline CDR1 reads MNHEY; CDR2 reads SMNVEV (reference sequence). The DNA of the CDR3 is TGTGCCAGCAGTAATCTCTACGAGCAGTACTTC. It yields the protein CASSNLYEQYF.